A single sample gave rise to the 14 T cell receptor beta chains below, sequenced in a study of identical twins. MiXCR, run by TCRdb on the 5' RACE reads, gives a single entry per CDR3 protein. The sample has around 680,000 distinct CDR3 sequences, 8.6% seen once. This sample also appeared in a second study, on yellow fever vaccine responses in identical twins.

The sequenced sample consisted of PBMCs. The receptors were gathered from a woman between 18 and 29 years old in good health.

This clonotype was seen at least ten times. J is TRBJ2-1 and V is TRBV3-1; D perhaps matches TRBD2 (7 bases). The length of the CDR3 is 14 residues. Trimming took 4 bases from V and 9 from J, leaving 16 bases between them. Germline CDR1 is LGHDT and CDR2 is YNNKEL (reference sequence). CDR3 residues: CASSPRRGGTEQFF. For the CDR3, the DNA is TGTGCCAGCAGCCCAAGGAGGGGGGGCACTGAGCAGTTCTTC.

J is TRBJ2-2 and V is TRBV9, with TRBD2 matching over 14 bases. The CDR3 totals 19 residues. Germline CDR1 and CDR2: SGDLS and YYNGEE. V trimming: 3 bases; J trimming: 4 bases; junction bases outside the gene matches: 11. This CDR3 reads CASSALLGTSGGTTGELFF. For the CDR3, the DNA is TGTGCCAGCAGCGCCCTCTTAGGGACTAGCGGGGGCACCACCGGGGAGCTGTTTTTT.

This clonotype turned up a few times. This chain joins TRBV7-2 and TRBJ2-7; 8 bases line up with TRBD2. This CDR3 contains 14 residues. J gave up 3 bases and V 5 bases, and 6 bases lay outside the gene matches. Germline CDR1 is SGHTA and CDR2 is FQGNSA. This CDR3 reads CASSPAGASYEQYF. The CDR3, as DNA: TGTGCCAGCAGCCCAGCGGGAGCTAGCTACGAGCAGTACTTC.

This CDR3 reads CASSQDIMQETEAFF. The CDR3 DNA sequence: TGTGCCAGCAGCCAAGATATAATGCAGGAAACTGAAGCTTTCTTT. The chain links TRBV3-1 to TRBJ1-1, with no clear D. The CDR3 is 15 residues long. V was shortened by 0 bases and J by 5 bases, with 13 bases between the two germline ends. Germline CDR1 and CDR2: LGHDT and YNNKEL (reference sequence).

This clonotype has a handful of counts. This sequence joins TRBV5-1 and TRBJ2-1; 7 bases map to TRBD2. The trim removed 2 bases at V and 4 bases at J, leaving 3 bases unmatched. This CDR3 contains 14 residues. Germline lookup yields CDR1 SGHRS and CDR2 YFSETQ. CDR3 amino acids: CASSFGDYYNEQFF. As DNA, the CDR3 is TGCGCCAGCAGCTTCGGGGACTATTACAATGAGCAGTTCTTC. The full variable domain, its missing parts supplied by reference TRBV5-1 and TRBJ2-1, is KAGVTQTPRYLIKTRGQQVTLSCSPISGHRSVSWYQQTPGQGLQFLFEYFSETQRNKGNFPGRFSGRQFSNSRSEMNVSTLELGDSALYLCASSFGDYYNEQFFGPGTRLTVL.

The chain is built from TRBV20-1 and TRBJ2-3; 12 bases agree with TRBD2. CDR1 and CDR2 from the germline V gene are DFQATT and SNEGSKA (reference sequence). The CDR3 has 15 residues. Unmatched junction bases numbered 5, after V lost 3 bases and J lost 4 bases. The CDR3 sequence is CSASRTSGKADTQYF. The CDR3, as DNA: TGCAGTGCTAGCCGGACTAGCGGGAAGGCAGATACGCAGTATTTT.

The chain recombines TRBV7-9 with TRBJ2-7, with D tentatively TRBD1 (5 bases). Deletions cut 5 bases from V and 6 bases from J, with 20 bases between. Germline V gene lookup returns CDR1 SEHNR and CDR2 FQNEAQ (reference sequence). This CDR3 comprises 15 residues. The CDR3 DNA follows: TGTGCCAGCAGCCCCTGGCTCGCCAGGGTTGGCGAGCAGTACTTC. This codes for CASSPWLARVGEQYF. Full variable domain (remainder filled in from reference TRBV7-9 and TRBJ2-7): DTGVSQNPRHKITKRGQNVTFRCDPISEHNRLYWYRQTLGQGPEFLTYFQNEAQLEKSRLLSDRFSAERPKGSFSTLEIQRTEQGDSAMYLCASSPWLARVGEQYFGPGTRLTVT.

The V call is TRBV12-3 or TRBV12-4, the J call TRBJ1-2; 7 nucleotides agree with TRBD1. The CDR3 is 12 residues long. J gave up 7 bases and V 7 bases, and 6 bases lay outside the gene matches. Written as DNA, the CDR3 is TGTGCCAGCACCCGTCAGGGGGGTGGCTACACCTTC. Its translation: CASTRQGGGYTF.

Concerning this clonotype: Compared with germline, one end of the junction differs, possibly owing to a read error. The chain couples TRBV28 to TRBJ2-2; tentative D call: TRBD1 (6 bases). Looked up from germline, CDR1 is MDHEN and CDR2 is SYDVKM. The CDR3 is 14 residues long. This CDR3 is CVSSPYRDTGELFF. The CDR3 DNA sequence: TGTGTCAGCAGTCCTTACAGGGACACCGGGGAGCTGTTTTTT. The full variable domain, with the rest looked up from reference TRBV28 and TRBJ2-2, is DVKVTQSSRYLVKRTGEKVFLECVQDMDHENMFWYRQDPGLGLRLIYFSYDVKMKEKGDIPEGYSVSREKKERFSLILESASTNQTSMYLCVSSPYRDTGELFFGEGSRLTVL.

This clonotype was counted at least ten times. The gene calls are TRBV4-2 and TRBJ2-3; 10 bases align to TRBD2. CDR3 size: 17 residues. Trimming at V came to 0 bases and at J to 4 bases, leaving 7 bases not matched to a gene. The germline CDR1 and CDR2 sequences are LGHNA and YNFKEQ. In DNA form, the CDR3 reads TGTGCCAGCAGCCAAGAGGTGGCTAGCGGGGGTTCAGATACGCAGTATTTT. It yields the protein CASSQEVASGGSDTQYF.

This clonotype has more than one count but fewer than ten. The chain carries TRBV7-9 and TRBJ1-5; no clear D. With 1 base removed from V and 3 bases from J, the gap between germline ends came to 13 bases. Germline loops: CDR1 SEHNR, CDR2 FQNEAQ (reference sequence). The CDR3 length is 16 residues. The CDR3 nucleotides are TGTGCCAGCAGCTTAGGTACGGGGTATTACAATCAGCCCCAGCATTTT. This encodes CASSLGTGYYNQPQHF. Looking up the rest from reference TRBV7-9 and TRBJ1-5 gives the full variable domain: DTGVSQNPRHKITKRGQNVTFRCDPISEHNRLYWYRQTLGQGPEFLTYFQNEAQLEKSRLLSDRFSAERPKGSFSTLEIQRTEQGDSAMYLCASSLGTGYYNQPQHFGDGTRLSIL.

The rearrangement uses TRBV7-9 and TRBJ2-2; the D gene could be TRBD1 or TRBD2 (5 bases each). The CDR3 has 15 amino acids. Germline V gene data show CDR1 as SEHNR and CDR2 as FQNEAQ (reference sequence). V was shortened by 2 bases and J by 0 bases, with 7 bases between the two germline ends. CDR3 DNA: TGTGCCAGCAGCTTAAGGGACCCGAACACCGGGGAGCTGTTTTTT. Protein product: CASSLRDPNTGELFF.

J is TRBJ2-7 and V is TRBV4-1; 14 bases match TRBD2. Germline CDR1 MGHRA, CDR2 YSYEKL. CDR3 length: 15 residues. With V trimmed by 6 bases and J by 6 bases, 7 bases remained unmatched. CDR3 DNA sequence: TGCGCCAGCAGTCCAATGACTAGCGGGAGGGCCGAGCAGTACTTC. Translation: CASSPMTSGRAEQYF.

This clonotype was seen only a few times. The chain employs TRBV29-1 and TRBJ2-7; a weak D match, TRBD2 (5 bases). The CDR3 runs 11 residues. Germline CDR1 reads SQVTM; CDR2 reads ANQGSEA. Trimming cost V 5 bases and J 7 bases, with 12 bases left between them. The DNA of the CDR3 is TGCAGCGTTTCGGGGTTGGAAGAGCAGTACTTC. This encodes CSVSGLEEQYF.